This paragraph covers one T cell receptor beta chain sequence. Its binding antigen is unknown. One base away there is no much larger clone; base qualities are not given. Patients with a history of autoimmune disease or receiving systemic immunosuppression were excluded from the trial. In every dose cohort, peripheral blood was drawn for TCR sequencing at baseline, cycle 4 day 1, and cycle 7 day 1. Samples were obtained from an open-label, multicenter, first-in-human phase I dose-escalation trial of ivuxolimab. Adults with locally advanced or metastatic melanoma, renal cell carcinoma, hepatocellular carcinoma or head and neck squamous cell carcinoma were enrolled in the trial. Before TCR sequencing, CD4+ and CD8+ T cells were separately sorted from peripheral blood. The data were obtained in a study of OX40 agonist ivuxolimab in advanced cancers. Turning to the overall study: The costimulatory receptor OX40 (CD134) was targeted by ivuxolimab, a fully human IgG2 agonistic monoclonal antibody. Intravenous ivuxolimab was administered to patients every 2 weeks at six dose levels: 0.01, 0.1, 0.3, 1.5, 3 and 10 mg/kg. Among the roughly 50 dose-escalation patients, around 19 had hepatocellular carcinoma, around 15 melanoma, 9 renal cell carcinoma and 9 head and neck cancer. A male proportion of under 85% and a mean age of approximately 62 years, ranging from roughly 20 to 80, were recorded for the dose-escalation cohort. Prior anti-PD-1, anti-PD-L1 or anti-CTLA-4 therapy was permitted, and checkpoint inhibitors had been received by under 50% of dose-escalation patients. Partial responses were achieved by three dose-escalation patients, of whom one had hepatocellular carcinoma and two had cutaneous melanoma. The purpose of peripheral TCRbeta sequencing was to test whether ivuxolimab changed TCR sequence diversity and led to clonal T-cell expansion. The monotherapy dose-escalation portion (N of about 52 patients) of the phase I ivuxolimab trial is reported in the paper. The investigation overall reported the following: At doses of 0.1 to 3.0 mg/kg, clonal expansion of both CD4+ and CD8+ blood T cells was observed from baseline to week 6. Low levels of normalized T-cell clonal expansion were also seen in some patients who did not respond. The antigen specificity of the clonally expanded peripheral T cells was not determined. Partial responders in the 0.1-3.0 mg/kg groups had among the lowest normalized peripheral clonal expansion, especially among CD8+ T cells. After ivuxolimab, expanded clones were on average more numerous among CD8+ T cells than among CD4+ T cells.

According to the germline V gene, CDR1 reads LGHNA and CDR2 reads YSLEER. The CDR3 runs 18 amino acids, cysteine and phenylalanine included. Kept here is only the CDR3 DNA, which spans 54 bases and is read in frame from base 1. V lost 0 bases and J lost 3 bases; the stretch between them is 15 bases long. For sequencing of the TCRbeta CDR3 region, genomic DNA was extracted from the sorted cells. TCRbeta CDR3 regions were sequenced using the immunoSEQ Assay. The table was pulled from immuneACCESS by TCRdb, which kept in-frame rearrangements only. Such tables lose some clones; where checked, under half of the loss comes from unresolved V genes, and the rest has no known cause. A total of 70,000 to 95,000 clones appear in this sample, around 94% of them only once. The top ten constitute 20% of the sample.

The sequence joins TRBV4-3 to TRBJ1-6; a weak D assignment points to TRBD1 (6 bases agree). This sample comprised CD4+ or CD8+ T cells sorted from blood, obtained in a trial of the OX40 agonist ivuxolimab. The sequence was obtained from an adult with an advanced solid tumor such as melanoma, head and neck, liver or kidney cancer. CDR3 reads: CASSQDNRVADYNSPLHF. The bases read TGCGCCAGCAGCCAAGACAACAGGGTCGCTGACTATAATTCACCCCTCCACTTT.